This T cell receptor (beta chain) was obtained from a study of cytomegalovirus exposure and HLA in healthy donors. Study results and caveats: Reported performance of the classifier showed diagnosis of cytomegalovirus status with high specificity and sensitivity. The study listed around 150 cytomegalovirus-associated TCR beta chains. The finding came from a later analysis; first-cohort TCR clusters tended to co-occur in the approximately 120 validation repertoires.

Method: immunoSEQ multiplex PCR; TCRdb's copy keeps in-frame clones and lacks some. The data contain 130,000 or so clones, approximately 92% of them seen just once; the ten biggest clones take up roughly 9.3%. A remark on this clone: Antigen: not known.

Trimming shortened V by 1 base and J by 0 bases, and 10 bases separated the two germline ends. The CDR3 covers 16 residues. The germline gives CDR1 SGHTA, CDR2 FQGNSA. The receptor was derived from a young woman in good health and CMV-seropositive. Material for sequencing was PBMCs. The chain is built from TRBV7-2 and TRBJ1-3; D ambiguous. CDR3 region: CASSLVGQYSGNTIYF. CDR3 in DNA: TGTGCCAGCAGCTTAGTTGGGCAGTACTCTGGAAACACCATATATTTT.